The 5 T cell receptor beta chains listed next were all sequenced from one sample in a study of blood T cell repertoires in COVID-19. Clones were read by immunoSEQ multiplex PCR, and TCRdb kept only the in-frame ones, dropping some. The data show about 140,000 clones, over 75% seen once. What was sequenced was peripheral blood. These receptors originate from a man aged 65 to 79 with acute or convalescent COVID-19.

The genes are TRBV19 and TRBJ1-5; D unclear. V shed 0 bases and J shed 2 bases, with 11 bases lying between them. The CDR3 has 16 residues. In germline, CDR1 is LNHDA, CDR2 SQIVND (reference sequence). CDR3: CASSIDQRVGNQPQHF. In nucleotides, the CDR3 is TGTGCCAGTAGTATAGATCAAAGAGTGGGCAATCAGCCCCAGCATTTT.

As for this clone: The junction differs from germline at one of its ends, possibly a read error. Other DNA variants within this sample encode the same CDR3. V is TRBV6-1 and J is TRBJ1-1; TRBD1 might be the D (6 bases). The germline gives CDR1 MNHNS, CDR2 SASEGT. There are 13 residues in the CDR3. CDR3 sequence: CASSETGRAEAFF. The CDR3 DNA follows: TGTGCCAGCAGTGAAACAGGGAGAGCTGAAGCTTTTTTT.

In this sample, this clone turned up a few times. The chain employs TRBV7-9 and TRBJ2-7; D call uncertain. Germline V gene sequence: CDR1 SEHNR, CDR2 FQNEAQ (reference sequence). V was trimmed by 1 base and J by 2 bases, leaving 6 bases between them. The CDR3 runs to 13 residues. The DNA of the CDR3 is TGTGCCAGCAGCTTAGGTACAGCCTACGAGCAGTACTTC. It codes for CASSLGTAYEQYF.

This rearrangement joins TRBV19 to TRBJ1-4, with TRBD1 identical over 9 bases. Germline lookup yields CDR1 LNHDA and CDR2 SQIVND (reference sequence). The CDR3 sequence is 18 residues long. After removal of 3 bases from V and 0 bases from J, the junction contained 8 bases not matched to a gene. CDR3 loop: CASSITGQGSSTNEKLFF. The CDR3 region has the DNA TGTGCCAGTAGTATCACGGGACAGGGCTCTTCAACTAATGAAAAACTGTTTTTT.

The chain joins TRBV4-1 to TRBJ1-1; TRBD1 matches 9 bases. The CDR3 has 17 residues. Trimming took 0 bases from V and 5 from J; bases not matched to a gene: 10. Germline loops: CDR1 MGHRA, CDR2 YSYEKL. CDR3 amino acids: CASSQDGTGSRLTEAFF. The CDR3 DNA sequence: TGCGCCAGCAGCCAAGATGGGACAGGGTCAAGGTTGACTGAAGCTTTCTTT.